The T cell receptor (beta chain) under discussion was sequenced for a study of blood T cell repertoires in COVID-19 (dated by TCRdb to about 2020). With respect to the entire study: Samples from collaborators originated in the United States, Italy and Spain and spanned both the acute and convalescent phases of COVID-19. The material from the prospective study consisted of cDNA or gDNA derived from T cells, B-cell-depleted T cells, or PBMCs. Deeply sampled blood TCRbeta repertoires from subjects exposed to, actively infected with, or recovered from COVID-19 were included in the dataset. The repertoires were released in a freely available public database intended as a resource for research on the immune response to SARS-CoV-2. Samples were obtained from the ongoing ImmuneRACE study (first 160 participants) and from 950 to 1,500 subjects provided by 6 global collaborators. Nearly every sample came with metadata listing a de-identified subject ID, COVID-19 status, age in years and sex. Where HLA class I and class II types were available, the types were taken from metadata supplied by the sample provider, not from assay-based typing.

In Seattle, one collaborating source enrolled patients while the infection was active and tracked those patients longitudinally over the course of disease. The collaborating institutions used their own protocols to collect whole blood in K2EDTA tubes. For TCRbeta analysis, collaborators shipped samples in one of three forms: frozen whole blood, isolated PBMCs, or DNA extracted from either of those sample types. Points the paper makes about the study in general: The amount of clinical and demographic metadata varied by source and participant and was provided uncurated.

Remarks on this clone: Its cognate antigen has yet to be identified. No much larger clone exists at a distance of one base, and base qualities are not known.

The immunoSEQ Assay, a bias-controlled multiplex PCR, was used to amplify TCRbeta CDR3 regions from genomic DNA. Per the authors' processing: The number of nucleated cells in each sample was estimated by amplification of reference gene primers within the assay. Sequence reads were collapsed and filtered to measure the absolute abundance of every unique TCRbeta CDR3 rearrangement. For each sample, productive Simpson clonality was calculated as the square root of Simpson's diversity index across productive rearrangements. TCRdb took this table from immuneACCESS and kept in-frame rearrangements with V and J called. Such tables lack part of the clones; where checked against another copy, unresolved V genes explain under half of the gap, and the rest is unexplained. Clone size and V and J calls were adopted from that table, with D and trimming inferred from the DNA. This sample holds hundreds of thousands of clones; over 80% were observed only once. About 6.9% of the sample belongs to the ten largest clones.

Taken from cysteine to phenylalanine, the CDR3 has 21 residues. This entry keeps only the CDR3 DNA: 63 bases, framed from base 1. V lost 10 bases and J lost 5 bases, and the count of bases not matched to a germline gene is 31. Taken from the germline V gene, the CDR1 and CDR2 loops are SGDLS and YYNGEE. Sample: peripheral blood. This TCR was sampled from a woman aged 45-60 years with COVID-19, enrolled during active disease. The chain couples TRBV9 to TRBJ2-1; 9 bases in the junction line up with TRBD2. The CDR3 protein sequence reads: CARSNRGLGASGTVKNNEQFF. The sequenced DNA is TGTGCCCGATCGAACCGAGGACTGGGGGCTAGCGGGACTGTAAAGAACAATGAGCAGTTCTTC.